This entry concerns a single T cell receptor (beta chain). What it binds is not known. Sorted populations all had greater than 95% purity. The sample is drawn from a study of beta chain features in type 1 diabetes. On the study more broadly: There were 107,917,701 sorted cells examined across all samples.

General observations from the study: Type 1 diabetes patients had TCRB CDR3s that were shorter (moderately but significantly so) in all four CD4+ subsets. The naive, central memory and Treg TCRB repertoires showed an apparent similarity that was greater among patients than among healthy donors.

Since all of the isolated RNA was reverse transcribed, expressed TCRB transcripts were what got sequenced. Sequencing used immunoSEQ multiplex PCR; TCRdb keeps in-frame clones, though not all of them. The sample has around 300,000 clones; 15% are singletons. The TCR sequence derives from a young man with type 1 diabetes. The specimen sequenced was naive CD4+ T cells from blood.

The CDR3 spells CASSLGGDSTEAFF. In nucleotides, the CDR3 is TGTGCCAGCAGCTTAGGTGGGGACTCCACTGAAGCTTTCTTT. The V gene is TRBV11-2, the J gene TRBJ1-1; the D gene is possibly TRBD1 (5 bases). CDR1 and CDR2 from the germline V gene are SGHAT and FQNNGV. V lost 1 base and J 4 bases, leaving 10 bases between the germline ends. The CDR3 loop spans 14 amino acids.